The 3 T cell receptor beta chains in this list originate from one sample, sequenced in a study of T cell responses to AZD1222 COVID-19 vaccine. Here immunoSEQ multiplex PCR was the method, and the copy in TCRdb shows in-frame clones only, minus some. Of around 120,000 clones in the sample, roughly nine tenths were seen once. This sample comprised peripheral blood, obtained 28 days after the second AZD1222 dose. The receptors were sampled from an adult who received the AZD1222 COVID-19 vaccine.

This rearrangement joins TRBV30 to TRBJ2-2; TRBD2 matches at 8 bases. CDR1 GTSNPN and CDR2 SVGIG come from the germline V gene (reference sequence). This CDR3 has 14 amino acids. The trim removed 7 bases at V and 5 bases at J, leaving 9 bases unmatched. This CDR3 is CASNSGTITGELFF. CDR3 coding DNA: TGTGCCTCAAATAGCGGGACAATAACCGGGGAGCTGTTTTTT.

The V gene is TRBV6-5, the J gene TRBJ1-5, with a possible D match to TRBD1 (5 bases). The V and J ends lost 6 bases and 4 bases respectively, with 10 bases between them. CDR3 length: 13 amino acids. Per the germline V gene, CDR1 is MNHEY and CDR2 is SVGAGI. CDR3 sequence: CASSDTGNQPQHF. In DNA, the CDR3 is TGTGCCAGCAGCGACACAGGTAATCAGCCCCAGCATTTT.

Only one count was recorded for this clone. J is TRBJ2-5 and V is TRBV5-6; D possibly corresponds to TRBD2 (7 bases). CDR1 and CDR2 from the germline V gene are SGHDT and YYEEEE. The CDR3 runs to 13 residues. V was shortened by 4 bases and J by 5 bases, with 12 bases between the two germline ends. The CDR3 DNA reads as TGTGCCAGCAGCGGGAGGGGGGTTGAGACCCAGTACTTC. Residues: CASSGRGVETQYF.